This T cell receptor beta chain was recovered during a study of blood T cells in healthy people across ages. The study's findings and limits: Age brought a roughly linear fall in TCR beta diversity measured per million T cells. Expanded clonotype shifts may have been confounded, as the donors had an unknown CMV status.

The CDR3 is 13 residues long. Germline assignment: CDR1 MNHEY and CDR2 SVGEGT. Deletions cut 8 bases from V and 0 bases from J, with 10 bases between. It was with a sample-barcoded 5' primer and a J-beta primer mix that a second PCR of roughly 7 to 12 cycles was run. TCRdb passed the 5' RACE reads through MiXCR, listing each CDR3 protein once. The sample lists about 1,600,000 distinct CDR3 sequences, 40% to 50% occurring once. Each sample used at least 7 million PBMCs. Every sample gave at least 6 micrograms of total RNA when it was extracted. Comments on this clonotype: What it binds is unknown.

The genes are TRBV6-2 or TRBV6-3 and TRBJ1-2, with D uncertain. The origin of this receptor is a woman under 30 in good health. The sample comprised blood. The CDR3 bases are TGTGCCAGCCGAGACCTACCTAACTATGGCTACACCTTC. It is translated as CASRDLPNYGYTF.